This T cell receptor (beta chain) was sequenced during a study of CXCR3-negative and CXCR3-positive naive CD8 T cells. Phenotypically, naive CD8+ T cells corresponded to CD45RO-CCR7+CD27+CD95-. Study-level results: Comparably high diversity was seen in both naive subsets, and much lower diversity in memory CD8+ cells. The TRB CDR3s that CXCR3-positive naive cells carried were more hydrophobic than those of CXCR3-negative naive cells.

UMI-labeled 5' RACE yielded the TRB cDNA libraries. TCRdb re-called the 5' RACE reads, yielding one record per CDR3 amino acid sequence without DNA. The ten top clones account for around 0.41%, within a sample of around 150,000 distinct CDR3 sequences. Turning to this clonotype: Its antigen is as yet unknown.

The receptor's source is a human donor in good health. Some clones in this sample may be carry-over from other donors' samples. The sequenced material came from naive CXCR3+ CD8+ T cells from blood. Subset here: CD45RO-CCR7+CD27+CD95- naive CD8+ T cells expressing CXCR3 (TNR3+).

The CDR3 sequence is CASRTRETQYF. The J gene is TRBJ2-5, the V gene TRBV6-6; TCRdb calls TRBD2, which cannot be checked without DNA. The CDR3 length is 11 residues. CDR1 MNHNY and CDR2 SVGAGI come from the germline V gene (reference sequence).